This TCR beta chain comes out of a study of cytomegalovirus exposure and HLA in healthy donors. Looking at the study overall: The Caucasian-associated ancestry cluster held over 65% of roughly 370 genotyped donors. Points from the study as a whole: Common viral pathogens (according to a later analysis) appeared linked to several of the most significant clusters. Immune exposure information comprised only CMV serostatus.

The PCR had 60 Vbeta and 13 Jbeta primers. Profiled with immunoSEQ multiplex PCR; TCRdb holds only in-frame clones, not every one. The sample has about 120,000 clones, over 65% seen once. This CDR3 region has 18 residues. J gave up 4 bases and V 4 bases, and 17 bases lay outside the gene matches. Germline lookup yields CDR1 SQVTM and CDR2 ANQGSEA. This clone was seen a few times. The antigen is unknown. The TCR sequence derives from a man aged 25 to 45 in good health and CMV-seropositive. The chain joins TRBV29-1 to TRBJ2-1, with 9 bases that match TRBD2. The source material was PBMCs. CDR3 amino acids: CSVVDRRAGGPDYNEQFF. DNA of the CDR3: TGCAGCGTTGTGGACAGGCGGGCGGGGGGGCCGGATTACAATGAGCAGTTCTTC.